The clone carrying this T cell receptor beta chain showed up just a few times. Its antigen is unidentified. The entry originates in a study of CD8+ T cells in alopecia areata. Background on the study: The drug, oral tofacitinib, was given to treated patients at 5 to 10 mg twice daily.

Collected material from alopecia areata patients comprised lesional scalp punch biopsies and peripheral blood. RNA was isolated and reverse transcribed to cDNA, the sequencing template. This table comes from immunoSEQ multiplex PCR, and its TCRdb copy is limited to in-frame clones, with some not included. This sample has some 170,000 clones, with 67% found just once. Germline trimming cut 4 bases from V and 3 bases from J; bases unmatched to any gene: 2. Germline loops: CDR1 SNHLY, CDR2 FYNNEI. CDR3 length equals 14 residues. Study-wide findings and caveats: Lesional scalp, notably in alopecia totalis/universalis, had clonality above that of normal scalp. Scalp sample sequencing also detects resident alphabeta T cells of normal skin.

This TCR was recovered from a human donor with alopecia areata. This material consisted of CD8+ T cells sorted from blood, taken at week 0. The genes are TRBV2 and TRBJ2-5, with TRBD1 identical over 10 bases. CDR3 in DNA: TGTGCCAGCAGTGGACAGGGGGCAGAAGAGACCCAGTACTTC. This encodes CASSGQGAEETQYF.